This entry is about one T cell receptor beta chain. Its specificity is unknown. These data originate in a study of cytomegalovirus exposure and HLA in healthy donors. Study-level findings and limits: 87-base-pair reads could not separate some V segments, including TRBV6-2 and TRBV6-3. In all likelihood, a cluster of highly shared sequence variants was a sequencing artifact.

With 60 Vbeta and 13 Jbeta primers, the PCR was carried out. Profiled with immunoSEQ multiplex PCR; TCRdb holds only in-frame clones, not every one. Here the sample spans 150,000 to 200,000 clones, roughly 84% being singletons. Per germline, CDR1 SGDLS and CDR2 YYNGEE. J was trimmed by 0 bases and V by 4 bases; bases with no gene match: 7. This CDR3 has 16 residues. Sequencing input: PBMCs. The rearrangement joins TRBV9 to TRBJ1-3, with 7 nucleotides matching TRBD1. This clonotype was sampled from a girl aged 2-10 years in good health and CMV-seropositive. CDR3 nucleotides: TGTGCCAGCAGCCCGGACAGGCCCGACTCTGGAAACACCATATATTTT. It is translated as CASSPDRPDSGNTIYF.